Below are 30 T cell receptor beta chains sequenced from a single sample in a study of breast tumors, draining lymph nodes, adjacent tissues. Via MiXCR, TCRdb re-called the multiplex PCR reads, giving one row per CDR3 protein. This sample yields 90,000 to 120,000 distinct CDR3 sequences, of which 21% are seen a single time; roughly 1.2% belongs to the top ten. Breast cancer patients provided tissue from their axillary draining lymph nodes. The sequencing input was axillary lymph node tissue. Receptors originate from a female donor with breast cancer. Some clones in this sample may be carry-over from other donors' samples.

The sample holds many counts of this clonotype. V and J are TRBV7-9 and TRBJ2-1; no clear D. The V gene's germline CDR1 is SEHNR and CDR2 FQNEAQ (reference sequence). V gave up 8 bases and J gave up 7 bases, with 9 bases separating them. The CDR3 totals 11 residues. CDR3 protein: CASGRTNEQFF. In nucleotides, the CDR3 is TGTGCCAGCGGCCGAACGAATGAGCAGTTCTTC.

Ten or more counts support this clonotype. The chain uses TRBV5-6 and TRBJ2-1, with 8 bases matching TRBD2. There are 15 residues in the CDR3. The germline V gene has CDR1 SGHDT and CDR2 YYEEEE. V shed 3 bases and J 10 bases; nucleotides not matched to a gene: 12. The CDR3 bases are TGTGCCAGCAGCTCCTCCGGGACTAGTCTACGGGAGCAGTTCTTC. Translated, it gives CASSSSGTSLREQFF.

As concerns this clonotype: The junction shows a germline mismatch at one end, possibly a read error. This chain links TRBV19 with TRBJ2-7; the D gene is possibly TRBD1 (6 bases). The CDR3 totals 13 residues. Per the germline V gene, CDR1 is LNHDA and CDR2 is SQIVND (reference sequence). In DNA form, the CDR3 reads TGTGCCAGTAGTTCACAGGGTTCCTACGGGCAGTACTTC. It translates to CASSSQGSYGQYF.

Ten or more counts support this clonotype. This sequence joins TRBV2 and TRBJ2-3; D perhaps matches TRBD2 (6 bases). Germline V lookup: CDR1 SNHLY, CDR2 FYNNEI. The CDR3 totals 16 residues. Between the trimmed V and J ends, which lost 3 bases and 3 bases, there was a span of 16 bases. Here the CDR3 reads CASSDGGQGLTDTQYF. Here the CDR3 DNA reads TGTGCCAGCAGTGACGGTGGGCAGGGACTTACAGATACGCAGTATTTT. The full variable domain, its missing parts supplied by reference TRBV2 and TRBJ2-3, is EPEVTQTPSHQVTQMGQEVILRCVPISNHLYFYWYRQILGQKVEFLVSFYNNEISEKSEIFDDQFSVERPDGSNFTLKIRSTKLEDSAMYFCASSDGGQGLTDTQYFGPGTRLTVL.

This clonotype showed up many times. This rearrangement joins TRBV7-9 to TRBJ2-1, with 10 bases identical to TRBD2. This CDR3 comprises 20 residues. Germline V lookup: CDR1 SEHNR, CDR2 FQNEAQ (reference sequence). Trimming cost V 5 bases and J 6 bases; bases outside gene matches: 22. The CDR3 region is CASSILAGVRVQLGRNEQFF. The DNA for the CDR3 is TGTGCCAGCAGCATTCTAGCGGGAGTAAGGGTGCAATTGGGGCGCAATGAGCAGTTCTTC.

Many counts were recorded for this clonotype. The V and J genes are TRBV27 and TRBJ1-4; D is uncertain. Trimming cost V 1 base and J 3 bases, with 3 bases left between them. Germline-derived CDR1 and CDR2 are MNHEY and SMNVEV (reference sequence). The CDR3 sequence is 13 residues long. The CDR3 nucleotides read TGTGCCAGCAGTTTATGGCCTAATGAAAAACTGTTTTTT. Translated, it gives CASSLWPNEKLFF.

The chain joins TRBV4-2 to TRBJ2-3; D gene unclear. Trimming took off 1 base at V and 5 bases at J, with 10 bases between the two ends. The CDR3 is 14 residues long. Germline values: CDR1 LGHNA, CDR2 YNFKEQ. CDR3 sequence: CASSQGTAIDTQYF. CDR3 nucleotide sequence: TGTGCCAGCAGCCAAGGTACTGCCATAGATACGCAGTATTTT.

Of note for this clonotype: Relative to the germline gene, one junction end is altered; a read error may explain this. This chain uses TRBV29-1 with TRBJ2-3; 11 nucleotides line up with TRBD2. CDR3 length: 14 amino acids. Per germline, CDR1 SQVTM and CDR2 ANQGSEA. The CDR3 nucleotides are TGCAGCCAGACTAGCGGGACGTCCACAGATACGCAGTACTTT. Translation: CSQTSGTSTDTQYF.

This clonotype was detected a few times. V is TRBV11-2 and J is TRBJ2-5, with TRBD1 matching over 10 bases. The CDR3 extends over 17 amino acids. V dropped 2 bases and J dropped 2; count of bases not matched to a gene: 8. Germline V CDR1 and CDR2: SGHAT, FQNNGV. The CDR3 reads CASSLRRPGQGQETQYF. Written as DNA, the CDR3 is TGTGCCAGCAGCTTAAGGCGCCCGGGACAGGGGCAAGAGACCCAGTACTTC.

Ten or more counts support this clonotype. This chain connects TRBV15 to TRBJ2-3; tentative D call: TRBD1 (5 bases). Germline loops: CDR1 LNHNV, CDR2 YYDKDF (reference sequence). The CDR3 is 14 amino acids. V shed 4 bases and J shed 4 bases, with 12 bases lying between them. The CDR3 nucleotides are TGTGCCACCAGCAAAGGGGCGTCCGCAGATACGCAGTATTTT. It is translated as CATSKGASADTQYF.

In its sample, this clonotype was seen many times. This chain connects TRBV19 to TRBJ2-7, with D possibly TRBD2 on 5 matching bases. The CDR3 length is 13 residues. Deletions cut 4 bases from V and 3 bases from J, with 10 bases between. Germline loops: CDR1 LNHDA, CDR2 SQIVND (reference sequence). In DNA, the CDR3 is TGTGCCAGTAGTAGAAGCGGCGGCTACGAGCAGTACTTC. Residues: CASSRSGGYEQYF.

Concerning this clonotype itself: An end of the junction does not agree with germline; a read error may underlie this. The chain's CDR3 is CATSDASGGPYEQYF. The CDR3, as DNA: TGTGCCACCAGTGATGCTAGCGGGGGCCCCTACGAGCAGTACTTC. The chain carries TRBV2 and TRBJ2-7; TRBD2 aligns across 10 bases. The V gene's germline CDR1 is SNHLY and CDR2 FYNNEI. The CDR3 spans 15 residues.

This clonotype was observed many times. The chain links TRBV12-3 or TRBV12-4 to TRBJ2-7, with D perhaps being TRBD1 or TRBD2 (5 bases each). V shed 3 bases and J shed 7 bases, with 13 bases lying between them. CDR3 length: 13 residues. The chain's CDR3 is CASSFLWGREQYF. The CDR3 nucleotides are TGTGCCAGCAGTTTTCTCTGGGGGAGAGAGCAGTACTTC.

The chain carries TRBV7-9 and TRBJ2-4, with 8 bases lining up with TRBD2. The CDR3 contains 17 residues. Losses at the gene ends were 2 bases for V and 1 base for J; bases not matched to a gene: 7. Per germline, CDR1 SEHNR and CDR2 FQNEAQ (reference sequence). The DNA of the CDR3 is TGTGCCAGCAGCTTACCTATAGCGGGAACCGCCAAAAACATTCAGTACTTC. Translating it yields CASSLPIAGTAKNIQYF.

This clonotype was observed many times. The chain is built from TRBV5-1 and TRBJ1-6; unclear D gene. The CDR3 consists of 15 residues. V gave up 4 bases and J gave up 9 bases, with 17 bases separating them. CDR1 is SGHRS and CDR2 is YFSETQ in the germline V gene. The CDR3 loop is CASSEPGAKASPLHF. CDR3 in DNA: TGCGCCAGCAGCGAACCGGGAGCCAAGGCTTCACCCCTCCACTTT.

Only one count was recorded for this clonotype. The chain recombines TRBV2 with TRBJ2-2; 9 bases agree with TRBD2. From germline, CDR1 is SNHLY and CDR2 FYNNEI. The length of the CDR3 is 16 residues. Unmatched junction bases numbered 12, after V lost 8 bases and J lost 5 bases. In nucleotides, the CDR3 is TGTGCCAGCGGCCCCCTGCGGGGGGGTCGGACCGGGGAGCTGTTTTTT. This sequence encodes CASGPLRGGRTGELFF.

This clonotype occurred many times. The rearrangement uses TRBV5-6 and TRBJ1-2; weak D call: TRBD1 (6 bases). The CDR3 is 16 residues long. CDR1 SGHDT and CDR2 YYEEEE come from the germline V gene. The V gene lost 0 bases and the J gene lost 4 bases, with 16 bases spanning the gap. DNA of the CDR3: TGTGCCAGCAGCTTGGGGTGGGACACGGGACTCTATGGCTACACCTTC. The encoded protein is CASSLGWDTGLYGYTF.

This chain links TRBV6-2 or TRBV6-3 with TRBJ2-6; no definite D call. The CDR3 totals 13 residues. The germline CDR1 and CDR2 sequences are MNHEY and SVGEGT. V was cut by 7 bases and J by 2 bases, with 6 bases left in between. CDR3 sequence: CASKGPGANVLTF. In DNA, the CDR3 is TGTGCCAGCAAGGGTCCTGGGGCCAACGTCCTGACTTTC.

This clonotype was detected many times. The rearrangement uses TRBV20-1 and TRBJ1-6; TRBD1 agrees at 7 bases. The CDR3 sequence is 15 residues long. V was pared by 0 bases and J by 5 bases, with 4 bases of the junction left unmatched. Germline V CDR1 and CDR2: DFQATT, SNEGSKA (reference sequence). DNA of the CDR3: TGCAGTGCTAGAGAGACAGGGCTCCATAATTCACCCCTCCACTTT. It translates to CSARETGLHNSPLHF.

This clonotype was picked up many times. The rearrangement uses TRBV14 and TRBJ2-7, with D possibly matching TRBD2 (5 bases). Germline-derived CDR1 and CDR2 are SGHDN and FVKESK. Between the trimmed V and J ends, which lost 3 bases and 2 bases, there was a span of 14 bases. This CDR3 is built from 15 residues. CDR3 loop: CASSQTGGQTYEQYF. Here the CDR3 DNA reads TGTGCCAGCAGCCAGACTGGCGGGCAAACCTACGAGCAGTACTTC.

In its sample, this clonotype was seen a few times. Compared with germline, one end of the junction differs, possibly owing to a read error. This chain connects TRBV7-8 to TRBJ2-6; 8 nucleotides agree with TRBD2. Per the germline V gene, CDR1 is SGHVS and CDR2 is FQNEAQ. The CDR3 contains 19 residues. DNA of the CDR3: TGTGCCAGCACCTTACTCGGGGGGGCTGCCTCCCCTGGGGCCAACGTCCTGACTTTC. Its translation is CASTLLGGAASPGANVLTF.

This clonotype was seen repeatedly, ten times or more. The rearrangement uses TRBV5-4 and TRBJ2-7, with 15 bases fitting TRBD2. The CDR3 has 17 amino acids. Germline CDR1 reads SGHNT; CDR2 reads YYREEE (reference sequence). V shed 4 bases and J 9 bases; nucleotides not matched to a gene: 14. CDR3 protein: CASSHGGLAGGPGGQYF. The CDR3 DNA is TGTGCCAGCAGCCACGGCGGACTAGCGGGAGGGCCAGGGGGGCAGTACTTC.

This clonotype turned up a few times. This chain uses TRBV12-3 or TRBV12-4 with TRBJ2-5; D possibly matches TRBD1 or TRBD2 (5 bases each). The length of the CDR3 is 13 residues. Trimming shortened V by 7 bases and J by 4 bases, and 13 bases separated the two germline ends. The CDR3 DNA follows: TGTGCCAGCACCTACGGGGCCCCAGAGACCCAGTACTTC. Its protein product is CASTYGAPETQYF.

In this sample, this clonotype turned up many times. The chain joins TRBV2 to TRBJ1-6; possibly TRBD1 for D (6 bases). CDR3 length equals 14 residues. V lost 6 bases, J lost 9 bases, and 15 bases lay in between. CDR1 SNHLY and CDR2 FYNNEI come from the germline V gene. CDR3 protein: CASRETGRGSPLHF. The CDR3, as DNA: TGTGCCAGCAGGGAGACAGGACGCGGTTCACCCCTCCACTTT.

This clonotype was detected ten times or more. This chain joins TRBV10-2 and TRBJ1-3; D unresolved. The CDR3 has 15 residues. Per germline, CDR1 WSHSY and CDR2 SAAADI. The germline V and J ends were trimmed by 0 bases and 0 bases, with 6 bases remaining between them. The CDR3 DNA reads TGCGCCAGCAGTGAGTCGGCGGACTCTGGAAACACCATATATTTT. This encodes CASSESADSGNTIYF.

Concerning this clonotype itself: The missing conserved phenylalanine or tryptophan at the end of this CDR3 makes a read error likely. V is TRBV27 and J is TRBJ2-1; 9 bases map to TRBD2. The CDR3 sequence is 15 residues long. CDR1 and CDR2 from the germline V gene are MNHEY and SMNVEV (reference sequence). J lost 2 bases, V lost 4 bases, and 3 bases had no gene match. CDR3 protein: CASSSGLATYNEQFL. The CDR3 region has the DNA TGTGCCAGCAGTTCAGGACTAGCGACCTACAATGAGCAGTTCCTC.

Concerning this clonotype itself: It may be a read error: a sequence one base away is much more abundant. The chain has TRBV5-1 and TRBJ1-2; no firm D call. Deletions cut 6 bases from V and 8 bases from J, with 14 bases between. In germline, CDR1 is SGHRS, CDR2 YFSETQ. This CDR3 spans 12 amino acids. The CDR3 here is CASNFSERGYTF. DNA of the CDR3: TGCGCCAGCAACTTTTCCGAGAGGGGCTACACCTTC.

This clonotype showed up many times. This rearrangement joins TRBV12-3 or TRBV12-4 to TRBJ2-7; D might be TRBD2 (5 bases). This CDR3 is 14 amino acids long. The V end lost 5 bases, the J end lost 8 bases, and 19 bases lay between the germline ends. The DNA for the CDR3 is TGTGCCAGCAGTACGACACCGGAGGTCTGGAAGCAGTACTTC. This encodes CASSTTPEVWKQYF.

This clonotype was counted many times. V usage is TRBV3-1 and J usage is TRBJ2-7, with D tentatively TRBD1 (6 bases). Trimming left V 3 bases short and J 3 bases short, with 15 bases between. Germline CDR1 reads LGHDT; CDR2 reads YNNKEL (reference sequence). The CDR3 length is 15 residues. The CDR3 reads CASSHDRRPHYEQYF. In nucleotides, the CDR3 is TGTGCCAGCAGCCACGACAGGCGTCCTCACTACGAGCAGTACTTC.

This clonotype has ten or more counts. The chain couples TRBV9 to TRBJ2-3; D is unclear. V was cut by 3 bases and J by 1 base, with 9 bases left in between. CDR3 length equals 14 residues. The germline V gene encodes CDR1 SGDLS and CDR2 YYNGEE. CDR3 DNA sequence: TGTGCCAGCAGCGGTCTGTCCGGCACAGATACGCAGTATTTT. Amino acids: CASSGLSGTDTQYF.